This T cell receptor beta chain is from a study of beta chain features in type 1 diabetes. Overall study: All of the samples together had 107,917,701 sorted cells examined. Study-level findings and limits: VDJ junctions from type 1 diabetes patients carried fewer insertions and larger deletions.

In its sample, this clone was seen a few times. What it binds is not known. The entirety of the isolated RNA underwent reverse transcription, so expressed TCRB transcripts were sequenced. It was found that naive, central memory and regulatory T cell samples averaged about 3.57 million reads. Assay used: immunoSEQ multiplex PCR; TCRdb lists only in-frame clones, some missing. The profile shows 200,000 to 250,000 clones, over 9.5% of them singletons. Staining for CD45RO/CCR7/CD25/CD127/CD95/CD27 allowed sorting of CD4+ naive, central memory, regulatory and stem cell-like memory cells. The CDR3 has 14 amino acids. CDR1 and CDR2 (germline): KGHSH, LQKENI. V gave up 1 base and J gave up 4 bases, with 10 bases separating them.

This TCR came from a woman aged 18-30 years in good health. The V gene is TRBV18, the J gene TRBJ2-5, with no clear D. The specimen was naive CD4+ T cells from blood. The CDR3 region is CASSPRSYPETQYF. The CDR3 DNA reads as TGTGCCAGCTCACCACGGAGCTACCCAGAGACCCAGTACTTC.